The clone carrying this TCR beta chain came up a few times. The data derive from a study of T cells after yellow fever vaccination. From the 5' RACE reads, TCRdb called clonotypes with MiXCR, one entry per CDR3 protein. The sample shows 300,000 to 400,000 distinct CDR3 sequences, 8.7% of them seen only once. The sequencing used PBMCs, collected on the day of the first yellow fever vaccination. This clonotype originated in a man aged 18 to 29 who received the YFV17D yellow fever vaccine.

This CDR3 is CASSLFSRGMNEQFF. As DNA, the CDR3 is TGTGCCAGCAGCTTATTTAGCAGGGGCATGAATGAGCAGTTCTTC. The chain employs TRBV7-2 and TRBJ2-1; perhaps TRBD1 as D (6 bases). The CDR3 has 15 amino acids. Between the trimmed V and J ends, which lost 2 bases and 7 bases, there was a span of 15 bases. Germline V gene lookup returns CDR1 SGHTA and CDR2 FQGNSA.